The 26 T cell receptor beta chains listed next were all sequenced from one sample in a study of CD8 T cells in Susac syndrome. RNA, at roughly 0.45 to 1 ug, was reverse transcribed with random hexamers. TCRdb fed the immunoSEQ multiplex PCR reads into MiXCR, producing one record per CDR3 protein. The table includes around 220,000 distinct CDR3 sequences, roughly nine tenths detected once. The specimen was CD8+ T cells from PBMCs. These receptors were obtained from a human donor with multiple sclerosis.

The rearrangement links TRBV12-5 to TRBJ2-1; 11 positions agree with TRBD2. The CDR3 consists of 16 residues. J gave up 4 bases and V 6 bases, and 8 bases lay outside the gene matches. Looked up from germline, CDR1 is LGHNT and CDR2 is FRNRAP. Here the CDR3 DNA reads TGTGCTAGTGGACCCACTAGCGGGAGCGGATACAATGAGCAGTTCTTC. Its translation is CASGPTSGSGYNEQFF.

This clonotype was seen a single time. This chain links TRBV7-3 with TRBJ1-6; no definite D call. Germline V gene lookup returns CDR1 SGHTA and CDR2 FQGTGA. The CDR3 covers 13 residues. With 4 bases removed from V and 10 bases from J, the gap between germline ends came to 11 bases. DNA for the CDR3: TGTGCCAGCAGCTCAGGCCGAGGATCACCCCTCCACTTT. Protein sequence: CASSSGRGSPLHF.

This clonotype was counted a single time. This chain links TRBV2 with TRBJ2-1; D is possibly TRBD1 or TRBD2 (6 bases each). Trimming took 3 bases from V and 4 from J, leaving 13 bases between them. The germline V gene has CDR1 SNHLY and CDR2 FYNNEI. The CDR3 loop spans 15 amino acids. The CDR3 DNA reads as TGTGCCAGCAGTGATATGGGGGGCTGGTACAATGAGCAGTTCTTC. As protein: CASSDMGGWYNEQFF.

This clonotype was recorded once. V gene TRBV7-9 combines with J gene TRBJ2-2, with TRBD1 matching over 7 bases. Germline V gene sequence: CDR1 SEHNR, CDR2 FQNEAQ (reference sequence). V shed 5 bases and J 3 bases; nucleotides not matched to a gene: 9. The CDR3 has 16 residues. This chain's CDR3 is CASSLRQGAYTGELFF. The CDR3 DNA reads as TGTGCCAGCAGCCTCCGACAGGGTGCCTACACCGGGGAGCTGTTTTTT.

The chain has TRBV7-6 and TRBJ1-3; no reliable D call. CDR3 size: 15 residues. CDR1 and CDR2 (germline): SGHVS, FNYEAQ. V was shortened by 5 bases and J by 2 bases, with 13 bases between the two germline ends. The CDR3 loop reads CASSQPYGTGNTIYF. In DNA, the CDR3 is TGTGCCAGCAGCCAGCCTTACGGTACTGGAAACACCATATATTTT.

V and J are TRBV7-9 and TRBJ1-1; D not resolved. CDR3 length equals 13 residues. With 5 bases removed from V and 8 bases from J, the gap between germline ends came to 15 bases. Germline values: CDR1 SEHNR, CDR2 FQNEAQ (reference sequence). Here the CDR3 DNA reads TGTGCCAGCAGCCCCCGGGCCACGAACGAAGCTTTCTTT. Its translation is CASSPRATNEAFF. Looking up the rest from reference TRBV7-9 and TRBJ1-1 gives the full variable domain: DTGVSQNPRHKITKRGQNVTFRCDPISEHNRLYWYRQTLGQGPEFLTYFQNEAQLEKSRLLSDRFSAERPKGSFSTLEIQRTEQGDSAMYLCASSPRATNEAFFGQGTRLTVV.

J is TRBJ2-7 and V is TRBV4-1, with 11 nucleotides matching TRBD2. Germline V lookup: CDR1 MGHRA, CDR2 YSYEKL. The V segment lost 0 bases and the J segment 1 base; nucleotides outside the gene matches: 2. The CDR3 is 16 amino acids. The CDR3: CASSQDASGGSYEQYF. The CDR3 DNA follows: TGCGCCAGCAGCCAAGACGCTAGCGGGGGGTCCTACGAGCAGTACTTC.

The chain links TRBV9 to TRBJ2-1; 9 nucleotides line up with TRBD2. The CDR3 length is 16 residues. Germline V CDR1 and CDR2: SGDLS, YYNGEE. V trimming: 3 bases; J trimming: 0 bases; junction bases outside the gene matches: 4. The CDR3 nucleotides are TGTGCCAGCAGCGGGGAGCGGGAGGACTCCTACAATGAGCAGTTCTTC. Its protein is CASSGEREDSYNEQFF.

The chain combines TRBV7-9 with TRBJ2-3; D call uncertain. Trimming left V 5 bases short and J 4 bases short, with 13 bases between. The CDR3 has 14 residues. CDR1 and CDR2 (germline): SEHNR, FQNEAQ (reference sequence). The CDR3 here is CASSPTASADTQYF. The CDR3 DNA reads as TGTGCCAGCAGCCCAACGGCTTCAGCAGATACGCAGTATTTT.

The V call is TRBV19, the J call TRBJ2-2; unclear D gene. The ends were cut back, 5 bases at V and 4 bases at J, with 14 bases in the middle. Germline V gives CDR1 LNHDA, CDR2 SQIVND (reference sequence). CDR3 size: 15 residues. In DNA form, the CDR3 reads TGTGCCAGTAGTTCGCACAGAAGCTCCACCGGGGAGCTGTTTTTT. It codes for CASSSHRSSTGELFF. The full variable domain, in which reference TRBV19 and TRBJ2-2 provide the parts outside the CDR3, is DGGITQSPKYLFRKEGQNVTLSCEQNLNHDAMYWYRQDPGQGLRLIYYSQIVNDFQKGDIAEGYSVSREKKESFPLTVTSAQKNPTAFYLCASSSHRSSTGELFFGEGSRLTVL.

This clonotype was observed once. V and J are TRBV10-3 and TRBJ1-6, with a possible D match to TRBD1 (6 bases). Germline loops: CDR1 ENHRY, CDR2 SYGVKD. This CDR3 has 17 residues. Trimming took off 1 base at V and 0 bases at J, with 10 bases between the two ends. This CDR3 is CAISELQGSSYNSPLHF. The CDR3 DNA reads TGTGCCATCAGTGAGTTGCAGGGGAGCTCCTATAATTCACCCCTCCACTTT.

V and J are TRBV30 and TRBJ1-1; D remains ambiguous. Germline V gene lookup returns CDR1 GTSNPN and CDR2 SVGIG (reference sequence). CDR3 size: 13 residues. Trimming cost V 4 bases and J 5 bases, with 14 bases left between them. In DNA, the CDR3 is TGTGCCTGGACCCAGATGGAGGCTACTGAAGCTTTCTTT. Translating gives CAWTQMEATEAFF.

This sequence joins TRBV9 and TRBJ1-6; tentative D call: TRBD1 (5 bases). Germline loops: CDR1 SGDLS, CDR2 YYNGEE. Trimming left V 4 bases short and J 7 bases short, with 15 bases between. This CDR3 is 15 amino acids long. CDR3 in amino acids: CASSTTGTANSPLHF. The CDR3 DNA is TGTGCCAGCAGCACCACCGGGACGGCAAATTCACCCCTCCACTTT.

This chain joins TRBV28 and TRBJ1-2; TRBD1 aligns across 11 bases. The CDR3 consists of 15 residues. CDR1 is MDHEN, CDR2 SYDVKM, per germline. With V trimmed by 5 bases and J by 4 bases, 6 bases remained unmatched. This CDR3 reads CASSPTGTGGYGYTF. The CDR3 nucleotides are TGTGCCAGCAGTCCCACCGGGACAGGGGGCTATGGCTACACCTTC.

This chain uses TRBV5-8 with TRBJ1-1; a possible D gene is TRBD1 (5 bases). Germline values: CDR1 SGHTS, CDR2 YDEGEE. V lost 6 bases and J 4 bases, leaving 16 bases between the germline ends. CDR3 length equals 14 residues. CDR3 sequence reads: CASTRKGVSTEAFF. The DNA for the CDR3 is TGTGCCAGCACCCGCAAAGGGGTGAGCACTGAAGCTTTCTTT.

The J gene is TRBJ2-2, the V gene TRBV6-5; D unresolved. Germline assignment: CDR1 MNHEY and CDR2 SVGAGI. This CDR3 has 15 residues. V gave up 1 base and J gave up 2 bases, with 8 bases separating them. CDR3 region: CASSYFSSNTGELFF. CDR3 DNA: TGTGCCAGCAGTTACTTTTCCTCTAACACCGGGGAGCTGTTTTTT.

As DNA, the CDR3 is TGTGCCACCGGGGGGGGGCCGAACGAGCAGTACTTC. Translated, it gives CATGGGPNEQYF. V gene TRBV28 combines with J gene TRBJ2-7; 8 nucleotides match TRBD2. V lost 10 bases to trimming and J lost 5 bases; unmatched junction nucleotides: 7. CDR3 length: 12 residues. Germline-derived CDR1 and CDR2 are MDHEN and SYDVKM. Full variable domain (remainder filled in from reference TRBV28 and TRBJ2-7): DVKVTQSSRYLVKRTGEKVFLECVQDMDHENMFWYRQDPGLGLRLIYFSYDVKMKEKGDIPEGYSVSREKKERFSLILESASTNQTSMYLCATGGGPNEQYFGPGTRLTVT.

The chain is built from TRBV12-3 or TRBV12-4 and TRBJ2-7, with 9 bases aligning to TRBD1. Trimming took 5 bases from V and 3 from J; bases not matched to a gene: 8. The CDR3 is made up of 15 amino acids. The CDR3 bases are TGTGCCAGCAGTAAACTGGGACAGGGAGTCTACGAGCAGTACTTC. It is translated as CASSKLGQGVYEQYF.

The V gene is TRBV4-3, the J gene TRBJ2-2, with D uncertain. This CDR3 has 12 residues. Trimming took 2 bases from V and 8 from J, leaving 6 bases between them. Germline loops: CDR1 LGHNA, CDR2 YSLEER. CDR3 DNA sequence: TGCGCCAGCAGCCAACCCCCGGGGGAGCTGTTTTTT. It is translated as CASSQPPGELFF.

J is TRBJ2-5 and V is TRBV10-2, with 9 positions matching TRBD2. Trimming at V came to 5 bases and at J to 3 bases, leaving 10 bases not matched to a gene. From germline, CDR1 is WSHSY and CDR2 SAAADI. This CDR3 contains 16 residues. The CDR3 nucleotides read TGCGCCAGCAGTATCCAGCCCCTAGCGGGGAAAGAGACCCAGTACTTC. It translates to CASSIQPLAGKETQYF.

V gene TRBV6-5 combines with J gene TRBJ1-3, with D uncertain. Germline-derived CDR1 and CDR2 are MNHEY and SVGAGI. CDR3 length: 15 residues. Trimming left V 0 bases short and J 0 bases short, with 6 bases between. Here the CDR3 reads CASSYSQPSGNTIYF. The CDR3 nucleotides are TGTGCCAGCAGTTACTCTCAGCCCTCTGGAAACACCATATATTTT.

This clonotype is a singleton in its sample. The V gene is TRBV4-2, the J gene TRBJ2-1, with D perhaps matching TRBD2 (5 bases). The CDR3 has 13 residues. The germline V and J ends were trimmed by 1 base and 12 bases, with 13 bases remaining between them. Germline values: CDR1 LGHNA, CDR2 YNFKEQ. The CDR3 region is CASSQGELAGQFF. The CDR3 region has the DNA TGTGCCAGCAGCCAAGGTGAGCTAGCTGGGCAGTTCTTC.

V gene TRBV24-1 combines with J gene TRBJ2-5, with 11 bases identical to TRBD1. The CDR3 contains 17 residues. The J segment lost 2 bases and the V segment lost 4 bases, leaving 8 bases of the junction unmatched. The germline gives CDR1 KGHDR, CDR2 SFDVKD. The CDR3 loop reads CATSEPNWDRGQETQYF. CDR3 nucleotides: TGTGCCACCAGTGAGCCAAACTGGGACAGGGGGCAAGAGACCCAGTACTTC.

The CDR3 coding sequence is TGTGCCAGCAGTGCCGGACTGTCCCAGGGAGAGTATGGCTACACCTTC. Protein sequence: CASSAGLSQGEYGYTF. V gene TRBV6-1 combines with J gene TRBJ1-2, with D possibly matching TRBD1 (5 bases). The CDR3 extends over 16 amino acids. Per the germline V gene, CDR1 is MNHNS and CDR2 is SASEGT. The V end lost 4 bases, the J end lost 5 bases, and 20 bases lay between the germline ends.

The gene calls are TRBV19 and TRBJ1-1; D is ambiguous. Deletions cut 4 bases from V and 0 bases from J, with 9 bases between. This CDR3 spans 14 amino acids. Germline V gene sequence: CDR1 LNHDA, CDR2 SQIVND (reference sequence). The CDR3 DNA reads TGTGCCAGTAGTAAGATCCGGTTGAACACTGAAGCTTTCTTT. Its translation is CASSKIRLNTEAFF.

CDR3 sequence reads: CASSGSSTEAFF. CDR3 bases: TGTGCCAGCAGCGGGTCTAGCACTGAAGCTTTCTTT. This chain connects TRBV7-9 to TRBJ1-1; no definite D call. Germline V gene data show CDR1 as SEHNR and CDR2 as FQNEAQ (reference sequence). This CDR3 has 12 residues. Deletions cut 5 bases from V and 4 bases from J, with 8 bases between.